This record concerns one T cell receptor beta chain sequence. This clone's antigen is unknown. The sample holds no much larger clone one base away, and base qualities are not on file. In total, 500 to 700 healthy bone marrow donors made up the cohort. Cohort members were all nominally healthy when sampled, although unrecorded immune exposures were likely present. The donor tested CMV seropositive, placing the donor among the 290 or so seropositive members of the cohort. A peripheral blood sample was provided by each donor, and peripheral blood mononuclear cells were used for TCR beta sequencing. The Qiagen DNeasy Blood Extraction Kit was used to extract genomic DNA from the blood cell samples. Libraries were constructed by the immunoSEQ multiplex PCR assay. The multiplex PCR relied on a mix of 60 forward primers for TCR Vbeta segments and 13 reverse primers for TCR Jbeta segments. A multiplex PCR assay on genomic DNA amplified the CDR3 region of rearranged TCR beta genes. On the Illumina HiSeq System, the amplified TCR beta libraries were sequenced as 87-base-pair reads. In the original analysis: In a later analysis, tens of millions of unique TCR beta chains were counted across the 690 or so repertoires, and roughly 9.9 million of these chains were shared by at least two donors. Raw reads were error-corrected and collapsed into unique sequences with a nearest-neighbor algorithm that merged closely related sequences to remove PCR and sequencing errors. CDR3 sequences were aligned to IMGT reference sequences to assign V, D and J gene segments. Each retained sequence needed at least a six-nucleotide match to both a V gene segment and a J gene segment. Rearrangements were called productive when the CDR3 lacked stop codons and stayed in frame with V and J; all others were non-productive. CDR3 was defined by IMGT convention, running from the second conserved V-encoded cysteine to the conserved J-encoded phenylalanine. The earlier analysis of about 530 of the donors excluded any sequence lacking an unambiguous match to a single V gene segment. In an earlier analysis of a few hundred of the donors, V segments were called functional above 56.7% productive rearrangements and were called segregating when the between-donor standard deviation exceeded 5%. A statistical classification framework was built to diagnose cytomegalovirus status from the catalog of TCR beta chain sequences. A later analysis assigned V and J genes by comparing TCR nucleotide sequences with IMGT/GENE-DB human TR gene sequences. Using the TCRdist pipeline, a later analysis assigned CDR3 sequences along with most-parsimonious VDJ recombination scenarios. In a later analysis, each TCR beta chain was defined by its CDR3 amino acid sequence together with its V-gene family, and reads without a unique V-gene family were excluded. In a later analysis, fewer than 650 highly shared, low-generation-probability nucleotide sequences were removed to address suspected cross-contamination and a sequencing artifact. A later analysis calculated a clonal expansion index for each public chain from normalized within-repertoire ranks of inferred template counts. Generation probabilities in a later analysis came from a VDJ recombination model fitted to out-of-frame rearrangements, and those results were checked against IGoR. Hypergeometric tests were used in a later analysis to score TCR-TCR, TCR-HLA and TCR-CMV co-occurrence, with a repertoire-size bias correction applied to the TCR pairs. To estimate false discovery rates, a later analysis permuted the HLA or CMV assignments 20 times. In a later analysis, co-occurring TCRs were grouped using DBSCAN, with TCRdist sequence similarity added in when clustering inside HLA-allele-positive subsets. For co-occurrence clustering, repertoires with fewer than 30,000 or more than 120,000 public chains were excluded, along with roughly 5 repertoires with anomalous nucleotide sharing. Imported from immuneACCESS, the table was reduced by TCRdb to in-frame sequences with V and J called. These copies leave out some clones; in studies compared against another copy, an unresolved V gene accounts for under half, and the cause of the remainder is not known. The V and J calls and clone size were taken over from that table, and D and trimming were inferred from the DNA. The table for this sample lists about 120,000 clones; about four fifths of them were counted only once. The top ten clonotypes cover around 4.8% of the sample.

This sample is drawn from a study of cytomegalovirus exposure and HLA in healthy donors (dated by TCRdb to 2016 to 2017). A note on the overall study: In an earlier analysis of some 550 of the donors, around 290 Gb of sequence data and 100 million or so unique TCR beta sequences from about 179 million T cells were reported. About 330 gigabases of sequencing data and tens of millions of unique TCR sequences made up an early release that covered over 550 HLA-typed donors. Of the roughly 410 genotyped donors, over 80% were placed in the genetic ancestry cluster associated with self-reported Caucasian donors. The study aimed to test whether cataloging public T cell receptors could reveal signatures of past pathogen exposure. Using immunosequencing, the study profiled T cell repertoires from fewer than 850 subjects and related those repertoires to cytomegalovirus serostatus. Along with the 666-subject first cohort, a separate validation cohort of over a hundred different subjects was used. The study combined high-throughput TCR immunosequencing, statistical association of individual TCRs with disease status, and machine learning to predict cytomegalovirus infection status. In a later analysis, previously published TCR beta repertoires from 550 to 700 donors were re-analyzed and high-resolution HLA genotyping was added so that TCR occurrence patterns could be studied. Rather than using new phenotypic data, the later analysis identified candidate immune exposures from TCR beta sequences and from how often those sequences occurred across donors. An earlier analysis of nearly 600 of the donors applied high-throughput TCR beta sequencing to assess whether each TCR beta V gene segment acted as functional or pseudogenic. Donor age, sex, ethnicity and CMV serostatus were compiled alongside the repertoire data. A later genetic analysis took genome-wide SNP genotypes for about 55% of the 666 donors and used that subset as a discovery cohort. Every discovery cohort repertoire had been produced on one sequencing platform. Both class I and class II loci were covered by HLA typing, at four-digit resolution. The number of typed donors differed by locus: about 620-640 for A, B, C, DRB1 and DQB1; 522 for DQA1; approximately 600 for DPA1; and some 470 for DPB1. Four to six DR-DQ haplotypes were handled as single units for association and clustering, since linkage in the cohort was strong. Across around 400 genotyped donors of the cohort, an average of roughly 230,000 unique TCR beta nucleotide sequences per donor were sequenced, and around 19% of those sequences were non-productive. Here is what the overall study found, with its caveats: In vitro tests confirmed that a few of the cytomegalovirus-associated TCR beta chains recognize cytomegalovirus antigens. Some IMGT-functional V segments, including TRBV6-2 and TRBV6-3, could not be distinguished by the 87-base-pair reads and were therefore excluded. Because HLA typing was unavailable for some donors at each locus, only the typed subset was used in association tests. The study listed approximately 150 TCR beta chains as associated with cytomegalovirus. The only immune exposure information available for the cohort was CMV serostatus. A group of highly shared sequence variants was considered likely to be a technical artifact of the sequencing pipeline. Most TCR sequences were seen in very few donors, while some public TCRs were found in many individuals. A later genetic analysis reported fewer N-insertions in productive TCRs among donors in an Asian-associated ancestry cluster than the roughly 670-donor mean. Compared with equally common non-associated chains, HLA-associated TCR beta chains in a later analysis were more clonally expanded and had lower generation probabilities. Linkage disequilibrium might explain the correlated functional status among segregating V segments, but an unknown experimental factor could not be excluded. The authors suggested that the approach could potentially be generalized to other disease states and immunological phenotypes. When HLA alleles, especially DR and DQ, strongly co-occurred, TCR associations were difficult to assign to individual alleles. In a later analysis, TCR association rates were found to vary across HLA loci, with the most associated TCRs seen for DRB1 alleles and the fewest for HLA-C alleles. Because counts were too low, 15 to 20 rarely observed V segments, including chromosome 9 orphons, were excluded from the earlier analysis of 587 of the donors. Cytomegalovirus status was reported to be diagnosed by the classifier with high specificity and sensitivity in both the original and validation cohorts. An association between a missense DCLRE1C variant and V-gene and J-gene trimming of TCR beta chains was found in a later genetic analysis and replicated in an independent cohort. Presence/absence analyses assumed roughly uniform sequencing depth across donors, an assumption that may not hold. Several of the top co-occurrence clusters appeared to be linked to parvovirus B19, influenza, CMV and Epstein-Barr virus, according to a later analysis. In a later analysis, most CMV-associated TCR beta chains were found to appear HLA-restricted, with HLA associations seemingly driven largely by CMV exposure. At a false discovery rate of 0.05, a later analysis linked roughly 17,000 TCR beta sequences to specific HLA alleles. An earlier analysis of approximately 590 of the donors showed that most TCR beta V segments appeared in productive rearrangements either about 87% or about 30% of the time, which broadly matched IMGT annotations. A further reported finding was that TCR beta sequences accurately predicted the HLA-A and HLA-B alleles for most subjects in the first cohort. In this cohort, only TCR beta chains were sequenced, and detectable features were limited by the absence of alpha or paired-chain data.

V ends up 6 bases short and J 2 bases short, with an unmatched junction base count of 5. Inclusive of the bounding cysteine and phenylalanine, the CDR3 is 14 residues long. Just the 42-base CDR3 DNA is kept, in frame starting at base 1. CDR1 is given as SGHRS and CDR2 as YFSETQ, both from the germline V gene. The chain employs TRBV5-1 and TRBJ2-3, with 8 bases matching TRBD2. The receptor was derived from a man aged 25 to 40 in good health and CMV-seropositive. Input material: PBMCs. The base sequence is TGCGCCAGCAAAAGCGGGGGCCCCACAGATACGCAGTATTTT. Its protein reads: CASKSGGPTDTQYF.